These T cell receptor beta chains were read from a single sample in a study of OX40 agonist ivuxolimab in advanced cancers. Some clones are missing from TCRdb's copy, which holds only in-frame ones; the method was immunoSEQ multiplex PCR. Here the sample spans 76,000 or so clones, approximately 83% being singletons. Sequences were derived from CD4+ or CD8+ T cells sorted from blood, sampled in a trial of the OX40 agonist ivuxolimab. The receptor source for this set is an adult with an advanced solid tumor such as melanoma, head and neck, liver or kidney cancer. The CDR3 runs from the conserved cysteine through the conserved F or W. The order of the fields is V gene, D gene, J gene, clone size, CDR3 length, CDR3 DNA, CDR3 protein. D genes are given only for firm matches. The size field is filled for only some rows; it gives once, few, many or a size class.

>TRBV18|TRBD1|TRBJ2-2|-|17
TGTGCCAGCTCACCGCGGACAGGGATAAGGAACACCGGGGAGCTGTTTTTT
CASSPRTGIRNTGELFF
>TRBV2|TRBD2|TRBJ2-1|-|18
TGTGCCAGCAGTTCTATTACTAGCGGGAGCAAGGGCTACAATGAGCAGTTCTTC
CASSSITSGSKGYNEQFF
>TRBV6-6|-|TRBJ1-5|-|13
TGTGCCAGCAGACCAGAAAGCGGTTGGCCCCAGCATTTT
CASRPESGWPQHF
>TRBV18|-|TRBJ2-5|few|12
TGTGCCAGCTCGGACAGCCGAGAGACCCAGTACTTC
CASSDSRETQYF
>TRBV7-2|-|TRBJ1-1|-|13
TGTGCCAGCAGCTTATTTGAACAGGGTGACGCTTTCTTT
CASSLFEQGDAFF
>TRBV5-4|-|TRBJ1-4|-|14
TGTGCCAGCAGCTTGGGGGCGGCTAATGAAAAACTGTTTTTT
CASSLGAANEKLFF
>TRBV27|TRBD2|TRBJ2-5|-|16
TGTGCCAGCAGTTTATATGTGGGAGGGCCACAAGAGACCCAGTACTTC
CASSLYVGGPQETQYF
>TRBV18|TRBD1|TRBJ1-5|few|14
TGTGCCAGCTCACTTGGACAGGGGAATCAGCCCCAGCATTTT
CASSLGQGNQPQHF
>TRBV5-8|-|TRBJ1-1|-|11
TGTGCCAGCAGTCGGACGACTGAAGCTTTCTTT
CASSRTTEAFF
>TRBV6-1|TRBD1|TRBJ1-1|-|13
TGTGCCAGCAGTCCCAGGGGGGACACTGAAGCTTTCTTT
CASSPRGDTEAFF
>TRBV6-6|TRBD1|TRBJ1-1|-|13
TGTGCCAGCAGCGGGACAGCGAACACTGAAGCTTTCTTT
CASSGTANTEAFF
>TRBV21-1|-|TRBJ2-7|-|12
TGTGCCAGCCGCAGAGGCTCCTACGAGCAGTACTTC
CASRRGSYEQYF
>TRBV18|-|TRBJ1-3|-|14
TGTGCCAGCTCGCCCGGCAGATCTGGAAACACCATATATTTT
CASSPGRSGNTIYF
>TRBV2|-|TRBJ2-1|-|15
TGTGCCAGCAGTGTTTCTCGAGGCGGCTACAATGAGCAGTTCTTC
CASSVSRGGYNEQFF
>TRBV7-9|TRBD1|TRBJ2-7|-|15
TGTGCCAGCAGCTTAGAAACAGGGGGCACCTACGAGCAGTACTTC
CASSLETGGTYEQYF
>TRBV6-5|-|TRBJ1-3|once|15
TGTGCCAGCAGTTTGGCAGGGGTCTCTGGAAACACCATATATTTT
CASSLAGVSGNTIYF
>TRBV27|-|TRBJ2-3|-|15
TGTGCCAGCAGTTTATCGAACTACCTCACAGATACGCAGTATTTT
CASSLSNYLTDTQYF
>TRBV5-1|TRBD1|TRBJ1-2|-|13
TGCGCCAGCAGCTCGGACAGGACGTATGGCTACACCTTC
CASSSDRTYGYTF
>TRBV19|TRBD2|TRBJ2-7|-|13
TGTGCCAGTAGTATAGATAGCGGGGGGCCATATTTCTTC
CASSIDSGGPYFF
>TRBV6-5|-|TRBJ1-2|-|16
TGTGCCAGCAGTTACTCGATGGCAAGCAGGGTCTTTGGCTACACCTTC
CASSYSMASRVFGYTF
>TRBV5-1|TRBD1|TRBJ1-2|-|14
TGCGCCAGCATTCTTATTGGACAGGCCTATGGCTACACCTTC
CASILIGQAYGYTF
>TRBV6-6|TRBD2|TRBJ2-1|few|15
TGTGCCAGCAGTTACGACGGGGGGGCCTCATTGGAGCAGTTCTTC
CASSYDGGASLEQFF
>TRBV9|-|TRBJ1-2|once|14
TGTGCCAGCAGCGTAGCTGGGGTGGAGGACCCCCTCACCTTC
CASSVAGVEDPLTF
>TRBV6-1|-|TRBJ1-2|-|15
TGTGCCAGCAGTGACCTCGCCGCGGGGTCCTATGGCTACACCTTC
CASSDLAAGSYGYTF
>TRBV2|-|TRBJ1-5|-|14
TGTGCCAGCAGTAAAGGGACACGCAATCAGCCCCAGCATTTT
CASSKGTRNQPQHF
>TRBV6-6|-|TRBJ1-2|few|14
TGTGCCAGCAGCGGCGGGGCCTTTAACTATGGCTACACCTTC
CASSGGAFNYGYTF
>TRBV7-2|TRBD1|TRBJ1-6|-|14
TGTGCCAGCAGCTTCAGGGGGAGTTCTTCACCCCTCCACTTT
CASSFRGSSSPLHF
>TRBV19|TRBD1|TRBJ2-7|-|15
TGTGCCAGTAGTCCCAATCCGGGACAGGGGAACGAGCAGTACTTC
CASSPNPGQGNEQYF
>TRBV5-1|TRBD2|TRBJ2-1|-|16
TGCGCCAGCAGCTTGGAACTAGCGGTACCTACGGGTGAGCAGTTCTTC
CASSLELAVPTGEQFF
>TRBV27|-|TRBJ1-1|-|13
TGTGCCAGCAGTCTAGCGGGGGGCACTGAAGCTTTCTTT
CASSLAGGTEAFF
>TRBV12-5|-|TRBJ2-2|-|15
TGTGCTAGTGGTTTCGGCGGGGTGAACACCGGGGAGCTGTTTTTT
CASGFGGVNTGELFF
>TRBV11-1|TRBD2|TRBJ2-1|-|16
TGTGCCAGCAGCGTTATCGGGACTAGCGGTTACAATGAGCAGTTCTTC
CASSVIGTSGYNEQFF
>TRBV6-6|-|TRBJ1-5|-|13
TGTGCCAGCAGTCCCTCCCACAATCAGCCCCAGCATTTT
CASSPSHNQPQHF
>TRBV30|-|TRBJ2-1|once|12
TGTGCCTGGAGTCGACTTCTCAATGAGCAGTTCTTC
CAWSRLLNEQFF
>TRBV10-1|-|TRBJ1-2|few|14
TGCGCCAGCAGTGAGTCACCCCAGCCCCGAGGCTACACCTTC
CASSESPQPRGYTF
>TRBV19|-|TRBJ2-1|-|14
TGTGCCAGTAGTATGACGGGACCCTACAATGAGCAGTTCTTC
CASSMTGPYNEQFF
>TRBV14|TRBD2|TRBJ2-5|-|16
TGTGCCAGCAGCCAAGTTCGACTAGCGGGATTAGAGACCCAGTACTTC
CASSQVRLAGLETQYF
>TRBV5-1|-|TRBJ1-1|-|15
TGCGCCAGCAGCTTGTATGCAGGGCTGAACACTGAAGCTTTCTTT
CASSLYAGLNTEAFF
>TRBV5-1|TRBD1|TRBJ2-7|-|18
TGCGCCAGCAGCCAAGTCCCATACTCGGGACAGGCCACCTACGAGCAGTACTTC
CASSQVPYSGQATYEQYF
>TRBV5-1|TRBD1|TRBJ2-7|-|15
TGCGCCAGCAGCTTTCCAGGACAGGGGATCCACGAGCAGTACTTC
CASSFPGQGIHEQYF
>TRBV7-8|-|TRBJ2-7|-|15
TGTGCCAGCAGCAGTTCTCCGGGACGTTTCTACGAGCAGTACTTC
CASSSSPGRFYEQYF
>TRBV27|TRBD1|TRBJ1-1|-|15
TGTGCCAGCATCGAGGGACAGGGGTTTAGGACTGAAGCTTTCTTT
CASIEGQGFRTEAFF
>TRBV2|TRBD2|TRBJ2-7|-|12
TGTGCCAGCAGAACACTAGCGGGGGGGCAGTACTTC
CASRTLAGGQYF
>TRBV28|-|TRBJ1-2|-|13
TGTGCCAGCGTGGGGCCCGAGGTTCGCGGCTACACCTTC
CASVGPEVRGYTF
>TRBV4-2|TRBD2|TRBJ2-7|-|15
TGTGCCAGCAGCTCGGGACTAGCGTACTCCTACGAGCAGTACTTC
CASSSGLAYSYEQYF
>TRBV2|TRBD1|TRBJ2-1|-|17
TGTGCCAGCAGTGCCTTCGGACAGGGCACTTCCTACAATGAGCAGTTCTTC
CASSAFGQGTSYNEQFF
>TRBV19|-|TRBJ1-5|-|13
TGTGCCAGTTCTCTTAATAGCAATCAGCCCCAGCATTTT
CASSLNSNQPQHF
>TRBV7-2|TRBD1|TRBJ1-3|once|15
TGTGCCAGCAGCTTAGGGACAGGGCCTGGAAACACCATATATTTT
CASSLGTGPGNTIYF
>TRBV19|TRBD2|TRBJ2-7|-|15
TGTGCCAGTAGTGTGGGTTTAGCGGGGGTGAACGAGCAGTGCTTC
CASSVGLAGVNEQCF
>TRBV5-5|TRBD1|TRBJ2-2|-|14
TGTGCCAGCGGACAGGGGGCGGAGGCCGGGGAGCTGTTTTTT
CASGQGAEAGELFF
>TRBV4-1|TRBD2|TRBJ2-7|-|14
TGCGCCAGCAGCCATGCTAGCGGGTCCTACGAGCAGTACTTC
CASSHASGSYEQYF
>TRBV5-1|-|TRBJ2-2|few|15
TGCGCCAGCAGCTTGGTTCTAGCCAGCGGCGGGGAGCTGTTTTTT
CASSLVLASGGELFF
>TRBV9|-|TRBJ1-1|-|14
TGTGCCAGCAGCGTACGTTCGCAGGGTGCGGAAGCTTTCTTT
CASSVRSQGAEAFF
>TRBV7-9|-|TRBJ1-4|-|14
TGTGCCAGCAGCTTGGCCCGGAGCTGGGAAAAACTGTTTTTT
CASSLARSWEKLFF